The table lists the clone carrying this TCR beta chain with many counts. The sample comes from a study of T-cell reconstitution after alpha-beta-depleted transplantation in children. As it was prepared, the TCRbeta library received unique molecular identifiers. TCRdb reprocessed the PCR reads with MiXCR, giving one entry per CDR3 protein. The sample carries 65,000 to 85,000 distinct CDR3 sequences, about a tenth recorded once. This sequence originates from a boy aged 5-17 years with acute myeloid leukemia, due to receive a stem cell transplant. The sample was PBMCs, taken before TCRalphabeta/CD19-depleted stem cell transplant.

The CDR3 DNA is TGTGCCAGCAGCTTGCGACTGTCCACAGATACGCAGTATTTT. This sequence encodes CASSLRLSTDTQYF. The chain has TRBV11-3 and TRBJ2-3; D is uncertain. The germline V gene encodes CDR1 SGHNT and CDR2 YENEEA. The V gene lost 3 bases and the J gene lost 2 bases, with 9 bases spanning the gap. The CDR3 sequence is 14 residues long.